What follows are 15 T cell receptor beta chains derived from one specimen sequenced in a study of T cells after yellow fever vaccination. TCRdb analysed the 5' RACE reads with MiXCR anew, one entry per CDR3 protein. The table has 500,000 to 550,000 distinct CDR3 sequences, 21% seen once. Specimen: PBMCs, collected more than 20 days after the first yellow fever vaccination. The receptors were gathered from a man younger than 35 who received the YFV17D yellow fever vaccine.

There are many counts of this clonotype. This chain joins TRBV5-1 and TRBJ2-1; 10 nucleotides line up with TRBD1. Germline CDR1 and CDR2: SGHRS and YFSETQ. J gave up 8 bases and V 2 bases, and 4 bases lay outside the gene matches. CDR3 size: 14 residues. This CDR3 is CASSFGQGEDEQFF. The CDR3 coding sequence is TGCGCCAGCAGCTTCGGACAGGGGGAGGATGAGCAGTTCTTC.

This clonotype appeared many times. In nucleotides, the CDR3 is TGTGCCAGCAGCCCAGCAGATACGCAGTATTTT. Translated: CASSPADTQYF. This rearrangement joins TRBV18 to TRBJ2-3; no reliable D call. Between the trimmed V and J ends, which lost 8 bases and 4 bases, there was a span of 7 bases. The germline CDR1 and CDR2 sequences are KGHSH and LQKENI. The CDR3 length is 11 residues.

This clonotype was seen a few times. CDR3 sequence (DNA): TGCGCCAGCAGCCAAGATCTTGGCGATAACACCATATATTTT. The encoded protein is CASSQDLGDNTIYF. The chain uses TRBV4-3 and TRBJ1-3; D is unresolved. This CDR3 has 14 residues. Trimming removed 0 bases at V and 7 bases at J, with 10 bases between. The germline V gene has CDR1 LGHNA and CDR2 YSLEER.

This clonotype was detected once. V and J are TRBV28 and TRBJ2-5, with 10 bases that match TRBD2. The CDR3 loop spans 15 amino acids. CDR1 MDHEN and CDR2 SYDVKM come from the germline V gene. J gave up 3 bases and V 3 bases, and 4 bases lay outside the gene matches. CDR3 DNA sequence: TGTGCCAGCAGTTTTCCTGGACTAGCGGAAGAGACCCAGTACTTC. Protein: CASSFPGLAEETQYF.

This chain joins TRBV18 and TRBJ2-5; TRBD1 or TRBD2 may be the D gene (5 bases each). The CDR3 is made up of 15 amino acids. Germline V gene lookup returns CDR1 KGHSH and CDR2 LQKENI. The V end was cut by 3 bases, the J end by 1 base, with 12 bases between. The CDR3 sequence is CASSPRRGSQETQYF. The CDR3 coding sequence is TGTGCCAGCTCACCCCGCCGGGGCAGCCAAGAGACCCAGTACTTC.

The DNA of the CDR3 is TGTGCCAGCAGTGAAAGCCGGGACCCCCAAGAGACCCAGTACTTC. Translated: CASSESRDPQETQYF. The chain is built from TRBV6-1 and TRBJ2-5; either TRBD1 or TRBD2 may fit D (5 bases each). The CDR3 has 15 residues. Trimming left V 2 bases short and J 1 base short, with 11 bases between. The germline V gene has CDR1 MNHNS and CDR2 SASEGT.

The chain employs TRBV10-2 and TRBJ1-4; no clear D gene. Germline V CDR1 and CDR2: WSHSY, SAAADI. Trimming took off 10 bases at V and 0 bases at J, with 12 bases between the two ends. The CDR3 loop spans 14 amino acids. The CDR3 loop is CAIATTATNEKLFF. In DNA form, the CDR3 reads TGCGCCATCGCGACAACAGCAACTAATGAAAAACTGTTTTTT.

The chain uses TRBV29-1 and TRBJ2-3; no firm D call. Germline V gene sequence: CDR1 SQVTM, CDR2 ANQGSEA. Deletions cut 7 bases from V and 1 base from J, with 15 bases between. The CDR3 sequence is 14 residues long. In DNA, the CDR3 is TGCAGCGCCGACACCGGACGGGGCACAGATACGCAGTATTTT. Translating gives CSADTGRGTDTQYF.

The gene calls are TRBV20-1 and TRBJ1-5; D is unclear. The CDR3 consists of 13 residues. In germline, CDR1 is DFQATT, CDR2 SNEGSKA (reference sequence). The ends were cut back, 0 bases at V and 3 bases at J, with 6 bases in the middle. The CDR3 DNA is TGCAGTGCTAGAGAGGTTAACAATCAGCCCCAGCATTTT. Its protein is CSAREVNNQPQHF.

The rearrangement joins TRBV6-2 or TRBV6-3 to TRBJ1-5, with D tentatively TRBD1 (6 bases). The CDR3 is 14 residues long. V was trimmed by 5 bases and J by 3 bases, leaving 11 bases between them. Germline CDR1 is MNHEY and CDR2 is SVGEGT. The CDR3 loop is CASSKQGYNQPQHF. Written as DNA, the CDR3 is TGTGCCAGCAGTAAACAGGGATACAATCAGCCCCAGCATTTT.

CDR3 sequence: CASSLMTGGPTEAFF. In DNA, the CDR3 is TGCGCCAGCAGCTTGATGACAGGGGGCCCCACTGAAGCTTTCTTT. The rearrangement links TRBV5-1 to TRBJ1-1; 10 positions agree with TRBD1. Germline assignment: CDR1 SGHRS and CDR2 YFSETQ. The CDR3 runs to 15 residues. J gave up 4 bases and V 1 base, and 4 bases lay outside the gene matches.

The chain joins TRBV6-1 to TRBJ2-7; the D is unclear. The CDR3 consists of 14 residues. V dropped 5 bases and J dropped 6 bases, with 17 bases sitting between them. Germline assignment: CDR1 MNHNS and CDR2 SASEGT. The CDR3 DNA is TGTGCCAGCAGTACCGCCCCAGGTGGCTCCGAGCAGTACTTC. It specifies CASSTAPGGSEQYF.

The CDR3 loop is CSARVLSSTDTQYF. CDR3 DNA: TGCAGTGCTAGAGTCCTCTCTAGCACAGATACGCAGTATTTT. The chain links TRBV20-1 to TRBJ2-3; no definite D call. CDR3 length equals 14 residues. V was clipped by 1 base and J by 0 bases, with 8 bases between them. Germline V gene sequence: CDR1 DFQATT, CDR2 SNEGSKA (reference sequence).

This chain joins TRBV20-1 and TRBJ2-1, with a tentative D call TRBD1 (5 bases). The germline V and J ends were trimmed by 3 bases and 7 bases, with 22 bases remaining between them. CDR1 and CDR2 from the germline V gene are DFQATT and SNEGSKA (reference sequence). CDR3 length equals 16 residues. CDR3 sequence (DNA): TGCAGTGCTAGCGCCATTACAGGCCGGTGGGGAAATGAGCAGTTCTTC. It encodes CSASAITGRWGNEQFF.

This clonotype was picked up many times. V gene TRBV28 combines with J gene TRBJ2-7, with TRBD1 matching over 10 bases. The CDR3 spans 16 residues. Germline loops: CDR1 MDHEN, CDR2 SYDVKM. J lost 2 bases, V lost 5 bases, and 9 bases had no gene match. The CDR3: CASSGGRGTGAYEQYV. The CDR3 DNA reads as TGTGCCAGCAGTGGCGGTCGGGGGACAGGGGCCTACGAGCAGTACGTC.